The entry below gives a single T cell receptor (beta chain) sequence along with its context. The protocol was immunoSEQ multiplex PCR, while the TCRdb copy is restricted to in-frame clones and leaves out a portion. The sample holds approximately 11,000 clones, roughly 92% seen once. This sample is drawn from a study of T cells in tumors and immune-related adverse events. Germline values: CDR1 MNHEY, CDR2 SVGAGI. Between the trimmed V and J ends, which lost 0 bases and 5 bases, there was a span of 13 bases. CDR3 length: 15 residues. V is TRBV6-5 and J is TRBJ1-2; D is possibly TRBD1 (6 bases). The starting material was lymph node tissue, obtained from a patient treated with anti-PD-1 therapy. The TCR sequence derives from a female donor with metastatic renal cell carcinoma. For the CDR3, the DNA is TGTGCCAGCAGTTACTCGATGGCGGGGGCATATGGCTACACCTTC. This sequence encodes CASSYSMAGAYGYTF.